This T cell receptor (beta chain) stems from a study of technical replicates of blood from a handful of donors. Sequencing was performed with immunoSEQ multiplex PCR; in TCRdb, only in-frame clones are kept and a portion is missing. Among about 85,000 clones listed, just under 95% were seen once. Trimming removed 7 bases from V and 3 bases from J; junction bases left unmatched: 2. The length of the CDR3 is 12 residues. Germline values: CDR1 MNHEY, CDR2 SMNVEV (reference sequence). The sequence was collected from a human donor in good health. The genes are TRBV27 and TRBJ1-2; 7 positions match TRBD1. The sequenced material came from T cells isolated from PBMCs. CDR3 bases: TGTGCCAGCACAGGGGGAGACTATGGCTACACCTTC. Translation gives CASTGGDYGYTF.